The entry below gives a single T cell receptor beta chain sequence along with its context. The CDR3 spans 13 residues. V was shortened by 5 bases and J by 1 base, with 8 bases between the two germline ends. Germline V gives CDR1 SGHTA, CDR2 FQGTGA. Method: immunoSEQ multiplex PCR; TCRdb's copy keeps in-frame clones and lacks some. The sample has 70,000 to 95,000 clones; about nine tenths are singletons. The data originate from a study of identifying expanded T cells in peripheral blood. This rearrangement joins TRBV7-3 to TRBJ2-5, with a weak D call TRBD2 (6 bases). Material for sequencing was blood. This receptor was obtained from a person aged 18 to 75 in good health. The CDR3 region is CASSPGSQETQYF. The CDR3 nucleotides are TGTGCCAGCAGCCCCGGGAGCCAAGAGACCCAGTACTTC.